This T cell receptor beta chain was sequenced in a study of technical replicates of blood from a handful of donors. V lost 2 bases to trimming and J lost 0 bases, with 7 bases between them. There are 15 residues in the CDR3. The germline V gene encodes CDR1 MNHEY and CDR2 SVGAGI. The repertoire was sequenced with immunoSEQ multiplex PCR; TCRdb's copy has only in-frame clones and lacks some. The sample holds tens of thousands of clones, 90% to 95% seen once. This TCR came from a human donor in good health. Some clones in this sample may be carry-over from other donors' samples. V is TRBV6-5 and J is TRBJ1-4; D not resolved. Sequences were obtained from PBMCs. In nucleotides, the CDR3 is TGTGCCAGCAGTTACGTTTCAGCAACTAATGAAAAACTGTTTTTT. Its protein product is CASSYVSATNEKLFF.